These 25 T cell receptor beta chains came from one sample sequenced in a study of shared clonotypes between healthy human individuals. Sequencing used immunoSEQ multiplex PCR; TCRdb keeps in-frame clones, though not all of them. The sample includes about 1.1 million clones, 70% to 85% seen only once; the top ten take 0.89%. The sample consisted of memory CD4+ T cells from PBMCs. The subset was: CD45RA-negative fraction. Receptor source: a man between 18 and 35 years old in good health. Some clones in this sample may be carry-over from other donors' samples.

This clone has a single count. The V call is TRBV5-1, the J call TRBJ2-7; TRBD2 matches 11 bases. J was trimmed by 1 base and V by 1 base; bases with no gene match: 7. This CDR3 comprises 17 residues. Looked up from germline, CDR1 is SGHRS and CDR2 is YFSETQ. The CDR3 spells CASSLMMTSGISYEQYF. The DNA of the CDR3 is TGCGCCAGCAGCTTGATGATGACTAGCGGGATATCCTACGAGCAGTACTTC.

J is TRBJ2-3 and V is TRBV7-3; D is ambiguous. CDR1 and CDR2 (germline): SGHTA, FQGTGA. This CDR3 has 14 amino acids. The germline V and J ends were trimmed by 2 bases and 4 bases, with 10 bases remaining between them. Written as DNA, the CDR3 is TGTGCCAGCAGCTTAGGCTTGCCCGCAGATACGCAGTATTTT. As protein: CASSLGLPADTQYF.

The CDR3 spells CASSPGSRNTEAFF. In DNA form, the CDR3 reads TGTGCCAGCTCACCCGGCAGCCGGAACACTGAAGCTTTCTTT. The chain couples TRBV18 to TRBJ1-1; no clear D. The CDR3 contains 14 residues. Trimming removed 3 bases at V and 1 base at J, with 9 bases between. CDR1 is KGHSH and CDR2 is LQKENI in the germline V gene.

Points on this clone: The junction and the germline gene differ at one end; a read error may be behind it. The chain employs TRBV6-5 and TRBJ1-2, with 8 bases that match TRBD1. Germline loops: CDR1 MNHEY, CDR2 SVGAGI. The CDR3 covers 12 residues. The CDR3 DNA reads as TGTGCCAGCAGTGCAGGGGGCCCCCTTTTTTCCTTC. It codes for CASSAGGPLFSF.

This clone was detected only a few times. The chain links TRBV15 to TRBJ1-1, with a weak D call TRBD1 (5 bases). The CDR3 length is 14 residues. The V and J ends lost 6 bases and 1 base respectively, with 12 bases between them. Germline loops: CDR1 LNHNV, CDR2 YYDKDF (reference sequence). The CDR3 region is CATSFSGGNTEAFF. In DNA, the CDR3 is TGTGCCACCAGTTTTAGCGGGGGGAACACTGAAGCTTTCTTT. The complete variable domain, with remaining parts taken from reference TRBV15 and TRBJ1-1, reads DAMVIQNPRYQVTQFGKPVTLSCSQTLNHNVMYWYQQKSSQAPKLLFHYYDKDFNNEADTPDNFQSRRPNTSFCFLDIRSPGLGDTAMYLCATSFSGGNTEAFFGQGTRLTVV.

The chain couples TRBV11-2 to TRBJ1-4; D unclear. This CDR3 has 14 amino acids. The germline gives CDR1 SGHAT, CDR2 FQNNGV. V lost 5 bases and J lost 2, with 9 bases in between. CDR3: CASSPSITNEKLFF. The CDR3 region has the DNA TGTGCCAGCAGCCCCAGTATCACTAATGAAAAACTGTTTTTT.

The V gene is TRBV7-3, the J gene TRBJ2-1; possible D gene TRBD2, 6 bases. In germline, CDR1 is SGHTA, CDR2 FQGTGA. This CDR3 is 13 amino acids long. Between the trimmed V and J ends, which lost 4 bases and 12 bases, there was a span of 16 bases. The CDR3 region is CASSSGGPTRQFF. The CDR3 DNA follows: TGTGCCAGCAGCTCCGGGGGACCCACCCGGCAGTTCTTC.

This clone was picked up a small number of times. This sequence joins TRBV6-1 and TRBJ2-7; D is perhaps TRBD1 (6 bases). The CDR3 extends over 15 amino acids. Germline V gives CDR1 MNHNS, CDR2 SASEGT. V was trimmed by 5 bases and J by 0 bases, leaving 14 bases between them. The CDR3 DNA reads as TGTGCCAGCAGTCCTCGGACAGCACTCTCCTACGAGCAGTACTTC. Protein product: CASSPRTALSYEQYF.

The chain couples TRBV7-3 to TRBJ2-1; 9 positions match TRBD2. This CDR3 is built from 15 residues. The V segment lost 1 base and the J segment 8 bases; nucleotides outside the gene matches: 6. Germline values: CDR1 SGHTA, CDR2 FQGTGA. CDR3 DNA sequence: TGTGCCAGCAGCTTAATAGCGGGAGAAACCGATGAGCAGTTCTTC. This translates into CASSLIAGETDEQFF.

Details on this clone: A much larger clone lies one base from this, so it may be a read error. The chain has TRBV9 and TRBJ1-4; the match to TRBD1 covers 11 bases. Germline values: CDR1 SGDLS, CDR2 YYNGEE. The ends lost 4 bases at V and 4 bases at J; junction bases unmatched: 3. CDR3 length equals 15 residues. CDR3 sequence: CASSPGQGVNEKLFF. The DNA of the CDR3 is TGTGCCAGCAGCCCGGGACAGGGGGTTAATGAAAAACTGTTTTTT. The whole variable domain, remainder taken from reference TRBV9 and TRBJ1-4, is DSGVTQTPKHLITATGQRVTLRCSPRSGDLSVYWYQQSLDQGLQFLIQYYNGEERAKGNILERFSAQQFPDLHSELNLSSLELGDSALYFCASSPGQGVNEKLFFGSGTQLSVL.

The V gene is TRBV5-1, the J gene TRBJ2-7; TRBD2 matches at 15 bases. The junction had 4 bases not matched to a gene; V was cut back by 3 bases and J by 3 bases. Germline V gene sequence: CDR1 SGHRS, CDR2 YFSETQ. The CDR3 sequence is 16 residues long. DNA for the CDR3: TGCGCCAGCAGCTGGGGACTAGCGGGAGGCCTCTACGAGCAGTACTTC. Protein sequence: CASSWGLAGGLYEQYF.

CDR3 nucleotides: TGTGCCAGCAGCTTAGATGAAGCTAACTATGGCTACACCTTC. Translating gives CASSLDEANYGYTF. The rearrangement joins TRBV11-1 to TRBJ1-2; no clear D. The CDR3 consists of 14 residues. Germline V gives CDR1 SGHAT, CDR2 FQDESV (reference sequence). V was pared by 1 base and J by 0 bases, with 6 bases between. The full variable domain, its missing parts supplied by reference TRBV11-1 and TRBJ1-2, is EAEVAQSPRYKITEKSQAVAFWCDPISGHATLYWYRQILGQGPELLVQFQDESVVDDSQLPKDRFSAERLKGVDSTLKIQPAELGDSAMYLCASSLDEANYGYTFGSGTRLTVV.

V is TRBV4-1 and J is TRBJ2-7, with 15 nucleotides matching TRBD2. J was trimmed by 0 bases and V by 5 bases; bases with no gene match: 11. Germline CDR1 is MGHRA and CDR2 is YSYEKL. The CDR3 sequence is 19 residues long. CDR3 amino acids: CASSGAGTSGRTHSYEQYF. The DNA for the CDR3 is TGCGCCAGCAGCGGGGCCGGGACTAGCGGGAGGACCCACTCCTACGAGCAGTACTTC.

The J gene is TRBJ1-3, the V gene TRBV27; a possible D gene is TRBD1 (5 bases). Germline CDR1 and CDR2: MNHEY and SMNVEV (reference sequence). The V end was cut by 5 bases, the J end by 4 bases, with 9 bases between. This CDR3 contains 13 residues. CDR3 protein: CASSPGLGNTIYF. The CDR3 coding sequence is TGTGCCAGCAGTCCAGGGTTGGGAAACACCATATATTTT.

The V and J genes are TRBV27 and TRBJ1-2; TRBD1 aligns across 7 bases. Trimming cost V 6 bases and J 3 bases; bases outside gene matches: 13. This CDR3 spans 16 amino acids. The V gene's germline CDR1 is MNHEY and CDR2 SMNVEV (reference sequence). This CDR3 is CASRPNFDRVYYGYTF. CDR3 DNA sequence: TGTGCCAGCAGACCGAATTTCGACAGGGTATACTATGGCTACACCTTC.

The chain couples TRBV25-1 to TRBJ1-1, with 8 bases aligning to TRBD1. Unmatched junction bases numbered 9, after V lost 2 bases and J lost 4 bases. Germline V gene lookup returns CDR1 MGHDK and CDR2 SYGVNS. This CDR3 is built from 16 residues. The CDR3 nucleotides are TGTGCCAGCAGTGAACGCAGGGGGCTTGATCTCACTGAAGCTTTCTTT. It specifies CASSERRGLDLTEAFF.

V usage is TRBV18 and J usage is TRBJ1-3, with D uncertain. The CDR3 runs 15 residues. V was trimmed by 6 bases and J by 0 bases, leaving 12 bases between them. From germline, CDR1 is KGHSH and CDR2 LQKENI. CDR3 loop: CASSPSSISGNTIYF. The CDR3 DNA follows: TGTGCCAGCTCCCCGTCAAGCATCTCTGGAAACACCATATATTTT.

The chain joins TRBV5-6 to TRBJ1-1, with D unresolved. CDR1 and CDR2 (germline): SGHDT, YYEEEE. V shed 0 bases and J shed 6 bases, with 12 bases lying between them. This CDR3 is 14 amino acids long. Here the CDR3 reads CASSLGSISAEAFF. The DNA for the CDR3 is TGTGCCAGCAGCTTGGGCTCCATAAGTGCTGAAGCTTTCTTT.

This rearrangement joins TRBV7-3 to TRBJ2-5; 11 bases agree with TRBD2. The CDR3 covers 19 residues. Germline V gene sequence: CDR1 SGHTA, CDR2 FQGTGA. The ends lost 5 bases at V and 5 bases at J; junction bases unmatched: 19. The CDR3, as DNA: TGTGCCAGCAGCCCAAAGATGCGACAGGTAGCGGGAGGGCCGGAGACCCAGTACTTC. Translating gives CASSPKMRQVAGGPETQYF.

The genes are TRBV18 and TRBJ1-1; D is undetermined. The V and J ends lost 2 bases and 1 base respectively, with 11 bases between them. The CDR3 length is 15 residues. CDR1 is KGHSH and CDR2 is LQKENI in the germline V gene. This chain's CDR3 is CASSPIRPGNTEAFF. The CDR3, as DNA: TGTGCCAGCTCACCAATACGACCAGGGAACACTGAAGCTTTCTTT.

About this clone: The sample has other DNA sequences that encode this CDR3 too. The CDR3 loop reads CASSSRETQYF. DNA for the CDR3: TGTGCCAGCAGCTCACGAGAGACCCAGTACTTC. The rearrangement joins TRBV28 to TRBJ2-5, with D hard to call. This CDR3 spans 11 amino acids. The ends were cut back, 6 bases at V and 4 bases at J, with 6 bases in the middle. CDR1 MDHEN and CDR2 SYDVKM come from the germline V gene.

The gene calls are TRBV30 and TRBJ1-2; D is unclear. The CDR3 length is 14 residues. The germline V and J ends were trimmed by 4 bases and 2 bases, with 14 bases remaining between them. Germline V lookup: CDR1 GTSNPN, CDR2 SVGIG (reference sequence). DNA of the CDR3: TGTGCCTGGATAACATTCGGGCGAAACTATGGCTACACCTTC. Its translation: CAWITFGRNYGYTF.

The chain carries TRBV30 and TRBJ2-5, with 9 bases aligning to TRBD2. With the DNA end fitting TRBJ2-7 better, the J assignment may be wrong. The CDR3 runs 14 residues. Germline lookup yields CDR1 GTSNPN and CDR2 SVGIG (reference sequence). CDR3 residues: CAWKMGTSYYEQYF. CDR3 bases: TGTGCCTGGAAAATGGGGACTAGCTACTACGAGCAGTACTTC.

The chain has TRBV18 and TRBJ2-2; D unclear. Germline V gene data show CDR1 as KGHSH and CDR2 as LQKENI. The V and J ends lost 2 bases and 4 bases respectively, with 2 bases between them. This CDR3 has 12 residues. The CDR3 nucleotides read TGTGCCAGCTCACCAATCACCGGGGAGCTGTTTTTT. It encodes CASSPITGELFF.

This chain links TRBV15 with TRBJ2-1, with 7 bases identical to TRBD1. V dropped 3 bases and J dropped 3; count of bases not matched to a gene: 5. Germline assignment: CDR1 LNHNV and CDR2 YYDKDF (reference sequence). The CDR3 sequence is 15 residues long. CDR3 sequence: CATSSRQGIYNEQFF. As DNA, the CDR3 is TGTGCCACCAGCAGCCGACAGGGTATCTACAATGAGCAGTTCTTC.